This TCR beta chain comes out of a study of Graves' ophthalmopathy and Graves' hyperthyroidism. Overall study context: Samples of peripheral blood were obtained at initial diagnosis, prior to treatment of any kind.

Germline assignment: CDR1 SGDLS and CDR2 YYNGEE. This CDR3 contains 14 residues. V was pared by 3 bases and J by 8 bases, with 10 bases of the junction left unmatched. Amplifying from RNA transcripts, the study obtained TCR beta CDR3 regions. RT-PCR with HTBI primers came first, then second-round multiplex PCR. TCRdb re-analysed the multiplex PCR reads in MiXCR, keeping a single row per CDR3 protein. The sample shows approximately 640,000 distinct CDR3 sequences, roughly two fifths of them seen only once. This clonotype was seen only a few times. Each donor who had ophthalmopathy showed moderate-to-severe activity, a CAS of ≥3, a NOSPECS of ≥4, and a duration under 3 months. Sampling about 10 ml of fresh peripheral blood provided the PBMCs.

This sequence originates from an adult man with Graves' ophthalmopathy. Specimen: peripheral blood. This chain connects TRBV9 to TRBJ1-2; 7 bases are shared with TRBD1. CDR3 loop: CASSARQGFEGYTF. In DNA, the CDR3 is TGTGCCAGCAGCGCTCGACAGGGATTTGAGGGCTACACCTTC.